A selection of T cell receptor beta chains follows, all from one sample in a study of T-cell memory formation after mild COVID-19. Each CDR3 protein gets one entry after TCRdb re-called the 5' RACE reads with MiXCR. The data show about 560,000 distinct CDR3 sequences, about 20% seen once. The sequencing input was PBMCs or a T cell subset sorted from them (not recorded which). These receptors were obtained from an adult woman who had mild COVID-19 (a few samples of this study predate the infection). Cell type and time point are not known. Each CDR3 is given with its conserved first and last residue. Fields, in order: D gene, J gene, V gene, clone size, CDR3 protein, CDR3 DNA. D genes are given only for firm matches. Not all rows give a size; the values are once, few, many and, for expanded clones, a class.

d_gene: TRBD1; j_gene: TRBJ2-2; v_gene: TRBV12-3/TRBV12-4; abundance: few; CDR3aa: CASSRGQGSSFGGELFF; CDR3nt: TGTGCCAGCAGCCGAGGACAGGGGTCTTCTTTCGGCGGGGAGCTGTTTTTT
d_gene: TRBD1; j_gene: TRBJ1-3; v_gene: TRBV5-1; abundance: few; CDR3aa: CASSSSDRSSGNTIYF; CDR3nt: TGCGCCAGCAGCTCTTCGGACAGGAGCTCTGGAAACACCATATATTTT
d_gene: -; j_gene: TRBJ2-7; v_gene: TRBV5-6; abundance: -; CDR3aa: CASSLETGRTIGQYF; CDR3nt: TGTGCCAGCAGCTTGGAGACGGGGCGGACAATAGGGCAGTACTTC
d_gene: TRBD2; j_gene: TRBJ2-1; v_gene: TRBV10-3; abundance: -; CDR3aa: CAISLAGAVNEQFF; CDR3nt: TGTGCCATCAGTCTAGCGGGAGCTGTCAATGAGCAGTTCTTC
d_gene: -; j_gene: TRBJ2-7; v_gene: TRBV5-4; abundance: -; CDR3aa: CASSGDTYEQYF; CDR3nt: TGTGCCAGCAGCGGCGACACTTACGAGCAGTACTTC
d_gene: -; j_gene: TRBJ1-3; v_gene: TRBV12-3/TRBV12-4; abundance: -; CDR3aa: CASTLGSSGNTIYF; CDR3nt: TGTGCCTCCACCCTGGGGAGCTCTGGAAACACCATATATTTT
d_gene: TRBD2; j_gene: TRBJ2-1; v_gene: TRBV18; abundance: few; CDR3aa: CASSPSGHTNEVAGVWVNEQFF; CDR3nt: TGTGCCAGCTCACCTTCAGGACACACTAACGAAGTAGCGGGAGTGTGGGTCAATGAGCAGTTCTTC
d_gene: TRBD2; j_gene: TRBJ2-3; v_gene: TRBV9; abundance: -; CDR3aa: CASSSGLADTDTQYF; CDR3nt: TGTGCCAGCAGTTCGGGACTAGCAGACACAGATACGCAGTATTTT
d_gene: -; j_gene: TRBJ2-1; v_gene: TRBV12-3/TRBV12-4; abundance: -; CDR3aa: CASSLAGKSYNEQFF; CDR3nt: TGTGCCAGCAGTTTAGCGGGAAAATCCTACAATGAGCAGTTCTTC
d_gene: -; j_gene: TRBJ2-1; v_gene: TRBV7-2; abundance: many; CDR3aa: CASSLLRQGGADEQFF; CDR3nt: TGTGCCAGCAGCTTACTCCGACAAGGAGGAGCCGATGAGCAGTTCTTC
d_gene: TRBD2; j_gene: TRBJ2-1; v_gene: TRBV9; abundance: few; CDR3aa: CASSPSGRAGNEQFF; CDR3nt: TGTGCCAGCAGCCCTAGCGGGAGGGCCGGGAATGAGCAGTTCTTC
d_gene: -; j_gene: TRBJ2-6; v_gene: TRBV9; abundance: once; CDR3aa: CASSVVNRELSGANVLTF; CDR3nt: TGTGCCAGCAGCGTAGTTAACAGAGAGCTCTCTGGGGCCAACGTCCTGACTTTC
d_gene: TRBD2; j_gene: TRBJ2-1; v_gene: TRBV12-3/TRBV12-4; abundance: -; CDR3aa: CASSLAGLAGGGFDEQFF; CDR3nt: TGTGCCAGCAGTTTAGCTGGACTAGCGGGAGGGGGATTCGATGAGCAGTTCTTC
d_gene: TRBD2; j_gene: TRBJ2-5; v_gene: TRBV4-3; abundance: few; CDR3aa: CASSQAIGTSGETQYF; CDR3nt: TGCGCCAGCAGCCAAGCAATAGGGACTAGCGGGGAGACCCAGTACTTC
d_gene: TRBD2; j_gene: TRBJ2-7; v_gene: TRBV3-1; abundance: -; CDR3aa: CASSAQPGRGLAGPQRHEQYF; CDR3nt: TGTGCCAGCAGCGCGCAACCCGGTAGGGGACTAGCGGGGCCCCAACGTCACGAGCAGTACTTC
d_gene: TRBD2; j_gene: TRBJ2-1; v_gene: TRBV4-1; abundance: few; CDR3aa: CASSQQGLELYNEQFF; CDR3nt: TGCGCCAGCAGCCAACAGGGACTAGAACTATACAATGAGCAGTTCTTC
d_gene: -; j_gene: TRBJ2-7; v_gene: TRBV11-3; abundance: -; CDR3aa: CASSLGGEPYEQYF; CDR3nt: TGTGCCAGCAGCTTAGGGGGGGAGCCCTACGAGCAGTACTTC
d_gene: TRBD2; j_gene: TRBJ2-3; v_gene: TRBV7-7; abundance: few; CDR3aa: CASTPLAGGSDTQYF; CDR3nt: TGTGCTAGCACCCCCCTAGCGGGAGGCTCGGATACGCAGTATTTT
d_gene: -; j_gene: TRBJ2-3; v_gene: TRBV29-1; abundance: -; CDR3aa: CSVARARTDTQYF; CDR3nt: TGCAGCGTTGCCAGGGCAAGGACAGATACGCAGTATTTT
d_gene: TRBD2; j_gene: TRBJ2-1; v_gene: TRBV6-2/TRBV6-3; abundance: few; CDR3aa: CASRGSGSSYNEQFF; CDR3nt: TGTGCCAGCAGGGGGAGCGGGAGCTCCTACAATGAGCAGTTCTTC
d_gene: TRBD1; j_gene: TRBJ2-7; v_gene: TRBV11-2; abundance: -; CDR3aa: CASSIGQGAVLGYEQYF; CDR3nt: TGTGCCAGCAGCATCGGACAGGGGGCCGTGTTGGGCTACGAGCAGTACTTC
d_gene: -; j_gene: TRBJ1-1; v_gene: TRBV12-3/TRBV12-4; abundance: -; CDR3aa: CASSLLSPVMNTEAFF; CDR3nt: TGTGCCAGCAGTTTACTTAGCCCAGTAATGAACACTGAAGCTTTCTTT
d_gene: -; j_gene: TRBJ2-5; v_gene: TRBV7-9; abundance: -; CDR3aa: CASSSNSHSQETQYF; CDR3nt: TGTGCCAGCAGCAGTAACAGCCACAGCCAAGAGACCCAGTACTTC
d_gene: -; j_gene: TRBJ2-5; v_gene: TRBV5-1; abundance: few; CDR3aa: CASSFRDTIPQETQYF; CDR3nt: TGCGCCAGCAGCTTCCGGGACACAATACCCCAAGAGACCCAGTACTTC
d_gene: TRBD1; j_gene: TRBJ1-1; v_gene: TRBV25-1; abundance: -; CDR3aa: CASSVLRDSEAFF; CDR3nt: TGTGCCAGCAGTGTGCTCCGGGACAGTGAAGCTTTCTTT